One and the same sample provided the 6 T cell receptor beta chains below, sequenced in a study of T cells in Graves' hyperthyroidism and ophthalmopathy. It was RNA transcripts that yielded the amplified TCR beta CDR3 regions. HTBI primers were used for first-round RT-PCR of the TCR CDR3. TCRdb re-derived calls from the multiplex PCR reads in MiXCR, one entry per CDR3 protein. The sample records 190,000 or so distinct CDR3 sequences, around 20% being singletons. The material sequenced was blood. The receptors were sampled from a middle-aged man with Graves' hyperthyroidism.

There are a few counts of this clonotype. This sequence joins TRBV7-2 and TRBJ2-7; TRBD2 matches at 11 bases. V lost 5 bases and J lost 5; bases outside the gene matches: 8. Germline V gene sequence: CDR1 SGHTA, CDR2 FQGNSA. The CDR3 consists of 15 residues. CDR3 bases: TGTGCCAGCAGCCAAACTAGCGGGGGACACCACGAGCAGTACTTC. Amino acids: CASSQTSGGHHEQYF.

This clonotype came up many times. V and J are TRBV28 and TRBJ1-1, with unresolved D. The CDR3 spans 14 residues. V was clipped by 7 bases and J by 1 base, with 13 bases between them. CDR1 is MDHEN and CDR2 is SYDVKM in the germline V gene. The CDR3 DNA reads as TGTGCCAGCATCCCCTCGGGTGGGAACACTGAAGCTTTCTTT. Translating it yields CASIPSGGNTEAFF.

This clonotype was detected only a few times. For the CDR3, the DNA is TGCAGTGCTAGCCGACAGGGAGGTCAGCCCCAGCATTTT. It encodes CSASRQGGQPQHF. The genes are TRBV20-1 and TRBJ1-5; 7 bases are a match to TRBD1. Unmatched junction bases numbered 5, after V lost 3 bases and J lost 6 bases. This CDR3 region has 13 residues. The germline V gene encodes CDR1 DFQATT and CDR2 SNEGSKA (reference sequence).

The count of this clonotype is one. The DNA for the CDR3 is TGTGCCAGCAGTCCGATGGGACAGGCCAGTTCACCCCTCCACTTT. Its translation is CASSPMGQASSPLHF. V and J are TRBV27 and TRBJ1-6, with 8 bases fitting TRBD1. Germline values: CDR1 MNHEY, CDR2 SMNVEV (reference sequence). V lost 5 bases to trimming and J lost 9 bases; unmatched junction nucleotides: 9. The CDR3 is made up of 15 amino acids.

This clonotype was picked up many times. The V gene is TRBV20-1, the J gene TRBJ2-3, with D tentatively TRBD2 (7 bases). Trimming cost V 6 bases and J 3 bases, with 22 bases left between them. From germline, CDR1 is DFQATT and CDR2 SNEGSKA (reference sequence). The CDR3 contains 16 residues. The CDR3 DNA follows: TGCAGTGCCACGGGCCCGGGGGGCACTTGGACAGATACGCAGTATTTT. It is translated as CSATGPGGTWTDTQYF.

This clonotype appeared a few times. The chain couples TRBV20-1 to TRBJ1-6; D gene uncertain. V dropped 3 bases and J dropped 0 bases, with 6 bases sitting between them. The CDR3 has 14 residues. Per the germline V gene, CDR1 is DFQATT and CDR2 is SNEGSKA (reference sequence). CDR3 protein: CSASRSSYNSPLHF. CDR3 nucleotide sequence: TGCAGTGCTAGCAGGAGCTCCTATAATTCACCCCTCCACTTT.